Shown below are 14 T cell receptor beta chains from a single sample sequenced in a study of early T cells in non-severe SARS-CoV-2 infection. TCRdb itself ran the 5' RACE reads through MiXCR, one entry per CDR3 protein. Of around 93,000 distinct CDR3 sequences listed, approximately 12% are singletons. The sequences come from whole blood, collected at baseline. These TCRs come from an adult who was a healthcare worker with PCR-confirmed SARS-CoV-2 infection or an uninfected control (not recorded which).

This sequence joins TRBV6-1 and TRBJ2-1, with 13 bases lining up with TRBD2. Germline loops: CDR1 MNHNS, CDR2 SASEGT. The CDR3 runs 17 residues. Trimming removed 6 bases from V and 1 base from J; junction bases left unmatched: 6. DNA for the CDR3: TGTGCCAGCAGGACTAGCGGGGGGCTCTTTTCCTACAATGAGCAGTTCTTC. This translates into CASRTSGGLFSYNEQFF.

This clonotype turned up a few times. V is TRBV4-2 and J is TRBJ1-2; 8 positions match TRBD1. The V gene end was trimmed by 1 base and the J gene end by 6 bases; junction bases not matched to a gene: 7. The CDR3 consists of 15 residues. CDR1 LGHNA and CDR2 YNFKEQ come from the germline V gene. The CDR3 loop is CASSQGTGPRDGYTF. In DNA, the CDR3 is TGTGCCAGCAGCCAAGGGACAGGGCCTAGGGATGGCTACACCTTC.

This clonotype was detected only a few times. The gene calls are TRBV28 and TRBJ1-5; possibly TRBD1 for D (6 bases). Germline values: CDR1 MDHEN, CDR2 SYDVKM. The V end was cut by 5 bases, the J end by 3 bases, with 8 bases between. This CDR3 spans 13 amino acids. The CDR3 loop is CASSRTDNQPQHF. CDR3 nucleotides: TGTGCCAGCAGTCGGACAGACAATCAGCCCCAGCATTTT.

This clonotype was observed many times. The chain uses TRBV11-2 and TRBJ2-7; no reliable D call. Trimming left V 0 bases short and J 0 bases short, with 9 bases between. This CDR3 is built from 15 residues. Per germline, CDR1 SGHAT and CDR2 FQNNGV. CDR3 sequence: CASSLEGSRSYEQYF. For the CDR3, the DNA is TGTGCCAGCAGCTTAGAAGGTTCCCGCTCCTACGAGCAGTACTTC.

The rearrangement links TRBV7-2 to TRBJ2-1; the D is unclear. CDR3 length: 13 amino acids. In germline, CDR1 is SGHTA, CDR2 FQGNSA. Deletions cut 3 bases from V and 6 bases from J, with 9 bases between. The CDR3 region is CASSFRLFNEQFF. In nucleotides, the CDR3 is TGTGCCAGCAGCTTTAGGCTATTCAATGAGCAGTTCTTC. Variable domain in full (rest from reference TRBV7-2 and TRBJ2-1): GAGVSQSPSNKVTEKGKDVELRCDPISGHTALYWYRQSLGQGLEFLIYFQGNSAPDKSGLPSDRFSAERTGGSVSTLTIQRTQQEDSAVYLCASSFRLFNEQFFGPGTRLTVL.

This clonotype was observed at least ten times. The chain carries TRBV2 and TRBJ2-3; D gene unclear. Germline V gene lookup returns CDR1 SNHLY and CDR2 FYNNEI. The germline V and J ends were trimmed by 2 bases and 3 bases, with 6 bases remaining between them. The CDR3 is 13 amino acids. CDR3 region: CASSELGTDTQYF. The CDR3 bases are TGTGCCAGCAGTGAACTAGGGACAGATACGCAGTATTTT.

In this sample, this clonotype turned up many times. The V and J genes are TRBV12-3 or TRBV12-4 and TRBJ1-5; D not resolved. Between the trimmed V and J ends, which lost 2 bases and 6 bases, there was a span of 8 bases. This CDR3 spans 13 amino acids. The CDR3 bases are TGTGCCAGCAGTTTATCAGGAACTCAGCCCCAGCATTTT. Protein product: CASSLSGTQPQHF.

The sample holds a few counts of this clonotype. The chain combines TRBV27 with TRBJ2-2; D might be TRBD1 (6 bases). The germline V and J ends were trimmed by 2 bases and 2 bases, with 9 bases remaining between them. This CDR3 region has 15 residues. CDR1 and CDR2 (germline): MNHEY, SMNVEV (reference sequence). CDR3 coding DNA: TGTGCCAGCAGTTTAGGGACAAGAAACACCGGGGAGCTGTTTTTT. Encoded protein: CASSLGTRNTGELFF.

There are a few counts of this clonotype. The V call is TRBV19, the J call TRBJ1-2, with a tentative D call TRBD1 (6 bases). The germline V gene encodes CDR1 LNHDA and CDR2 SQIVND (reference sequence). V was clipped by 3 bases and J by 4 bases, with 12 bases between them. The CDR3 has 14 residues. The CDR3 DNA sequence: TGTGCCAGTAGTATCCCAGGGGACGGCTATGGCTACACCTTC. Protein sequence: CASSIPGDGYGYTF.

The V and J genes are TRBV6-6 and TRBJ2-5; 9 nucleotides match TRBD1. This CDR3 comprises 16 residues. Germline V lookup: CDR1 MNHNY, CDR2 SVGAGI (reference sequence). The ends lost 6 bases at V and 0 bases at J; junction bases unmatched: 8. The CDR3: CASSYPTGGNQETQYF. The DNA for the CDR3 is TGTGCCAGCAGCTACCCGACAGGGGGAAACCAAGAGACCCAGTACTTC.

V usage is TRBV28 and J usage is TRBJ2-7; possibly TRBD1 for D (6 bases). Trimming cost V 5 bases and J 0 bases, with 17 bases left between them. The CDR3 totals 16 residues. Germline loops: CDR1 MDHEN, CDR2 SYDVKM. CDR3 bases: TGTGCCAGCAGTACTCCCGGGACACCCATCTCCTACGAGCAGTACTTC. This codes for CASSTPGTPISYEQYF.

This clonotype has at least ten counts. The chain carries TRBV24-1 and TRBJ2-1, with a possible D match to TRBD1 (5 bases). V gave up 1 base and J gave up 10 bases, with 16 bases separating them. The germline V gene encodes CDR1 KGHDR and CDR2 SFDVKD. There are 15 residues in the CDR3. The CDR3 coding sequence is TGTGCCACCAGTGATTTAAGTGGGGCGGTGGGGGAGCAGTTCTTC. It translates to CATSDLSGAVGEQFF.

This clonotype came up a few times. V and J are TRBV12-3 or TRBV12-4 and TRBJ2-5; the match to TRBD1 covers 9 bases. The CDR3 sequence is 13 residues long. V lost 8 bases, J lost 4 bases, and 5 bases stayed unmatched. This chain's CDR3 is CASGDRAGETQYF. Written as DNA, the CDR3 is TGTGCCAGCGGGGACAGGGCGGGAGAGACCCAGTACTTC.

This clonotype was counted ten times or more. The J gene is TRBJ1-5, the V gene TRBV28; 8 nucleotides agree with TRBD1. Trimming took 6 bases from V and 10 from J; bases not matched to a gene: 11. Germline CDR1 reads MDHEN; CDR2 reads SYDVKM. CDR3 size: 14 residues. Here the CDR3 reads CASRFRGPPVPQHF. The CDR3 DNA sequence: TGTGCCAGCAGATTCAGGGGGCCCCCTGTCCCCCAGCATTTT.